This T cell receptor beta chain came from a study of T-cell reconstitution after alpha-beta-depleted transplantation in children. The study, taken as a whole, reports: Alpha-beta T cells present about two months after transplant were reported to originate from several hundred expanded graft clones. Surviving recipient cells, namely T cells and thymic progenitors, were the source of high day-60 TCRbeta diversity in some patients. From newly produced T cells came most of the T-cell counts and diversity one year after transplant.

CDR3 length: 15 amino acids. Germline V gene data show CDR1 as MNHNS and CDR2 as SASEGT. The J segment lost 0 bases and the V segment lost 5 bases, leaving 3 bases of the junction unmatched. Concerning this clonotype: Antigen: not known.

Unique molecular identifiers were used to barcode this TCRbeta library. Each CDR3 protein is one row after TCRdb ran MiXCR on the PCR reads. The table shows a few hundred thousand distinct CDR3 sequences, with 10% to 15% occurring only once. The input for sequencing was PBMCs, mostly from graft donor cells, taken 360 days after TCRalphabeta/CD19-depleted stem cell transplant. This clonotype was obtained from a male patient aged 10 to 17 who had a stem cell transplant for acute myeloid leukemia, so the T cells may come from the graft donor. The chain couples TRBV6-1 to TRBJ2-2; 7 bases line up with TRBD1. The CDR3 loop reads CASSRGGANTGELFF. CDR3 nucleotide sequence: TGTGCCAGCAGTCGAGGGGGCGCGAACACCGGGGAGCTGTTTTTT.